This T cell receptor (beta chain) was recovered during a study of T cell responses to AZD1222 COVID-19 vaccine. This table comes from immunoSEQ multiplex PCR, and its TCRdb copy is limited to in-frame clones, with some not included. This sample yields some 140,000 clones, of which roughly 90% are seen a single time; under 6% belongs to the top ten. This CDR3 spans 14 amino acids. V was cut by 0 bases and J by 5 bases, with 11 bases left in between. Germline loops: CDR1 SGHRS, CDR2 YFSETQ. Study-wide results and caveats: It should be noted that donors were predominantly white British and more often female, and clonal diversity was possibly underestimated. The reported proportion of spike-specific TCRs targeting unmutated variant regions was nearly half.

To note about this clone: What it binds is unknown.

Sample: peripheral blood, taken 28 days after the second AZD1222 dose. This clonotype originated in an adult who received the AZD1222 COVID-19 vaccine. The chain uses TRBV5-1 and TRBJ2-5; D is unresolved. The CDR3 loop is CASSLVGPGETQYF. In DNA, the CDR3 is TGCGCCAGCAGCTTGGTAGGGCCTGGGGAGACCCAGTACTTC. Full variable domain (missing parts from reference TRBV5-1 and TRBJ2-5): KAGVTQTPRYLIKTRGQQVTLSCSPISGHRSVSWYQQTPGQGLQFLFEYFSETQRNKGNFPGRFSGRQFSNSRSEMNVSTLELGDSALYLCASSLVGPGETQYFGPGTRLLVL.